This TCR beta chain derives from a study of CD8 T cells in Susac syndrome. cDNA came from roughly 0.47 to 1 ug RNA primed by random hexamers. Across 54 Vbeta and 13 Jbeta, immunoSEQ multiplex PCR amplified TCR beta CDR3. From the immunoSEQ multiplex PCR reads, TCRdb called clonotypes with MiXCR, one entry per CDR3 protein. This sample has over 95,000 distinct CDR3 sequences; about nine tenths occur once, and the top ten carry around 0.12%. In blood CD8+ and CD4+ T cells, TCR beta underwent sequencing. It was healthy donors who served as the controls, matched for age and sex. The CD8+ and CD4+ T cells were negatively isolated, with the TEMRA cells enriched by FACS. Trimming cost V 1 base and J 2 bases; bases outside gene matches: 2. CDR3 size: 15 residues. CDR1 and CDR2 (germline): DFQATT, SNEGSKA (reference sequence).

This receptor was obtained from a human donor in good health. The gene calls are TRBV20-1 and TRBJ1-5; TRBD1 matches 10 bases. The sequenced sample was CD8+ T cells from PBMCs. The CDR3 DNA reads TGCAGTGCTAGAGCGACAGGGGGCGGCAATCAGCCCCAGCATTTT. Protein product: CSARATGGGNQPQHF.